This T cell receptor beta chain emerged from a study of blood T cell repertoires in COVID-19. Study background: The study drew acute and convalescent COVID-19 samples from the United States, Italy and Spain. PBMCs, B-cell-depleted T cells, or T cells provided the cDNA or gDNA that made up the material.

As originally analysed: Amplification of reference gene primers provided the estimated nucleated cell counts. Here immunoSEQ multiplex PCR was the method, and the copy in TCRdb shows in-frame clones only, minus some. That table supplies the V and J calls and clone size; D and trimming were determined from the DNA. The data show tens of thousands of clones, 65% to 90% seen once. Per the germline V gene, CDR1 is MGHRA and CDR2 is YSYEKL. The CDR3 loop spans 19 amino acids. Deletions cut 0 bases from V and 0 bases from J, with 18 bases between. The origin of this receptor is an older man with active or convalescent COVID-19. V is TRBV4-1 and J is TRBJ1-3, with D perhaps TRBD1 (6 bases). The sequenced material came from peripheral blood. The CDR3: CASSQDLLQGEGSGNTIYF. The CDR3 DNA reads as TGCGCCAGCAGCCAAGATCTTTTACAGGGAGAGGGCTCTGGAAACACCATATATTTT.